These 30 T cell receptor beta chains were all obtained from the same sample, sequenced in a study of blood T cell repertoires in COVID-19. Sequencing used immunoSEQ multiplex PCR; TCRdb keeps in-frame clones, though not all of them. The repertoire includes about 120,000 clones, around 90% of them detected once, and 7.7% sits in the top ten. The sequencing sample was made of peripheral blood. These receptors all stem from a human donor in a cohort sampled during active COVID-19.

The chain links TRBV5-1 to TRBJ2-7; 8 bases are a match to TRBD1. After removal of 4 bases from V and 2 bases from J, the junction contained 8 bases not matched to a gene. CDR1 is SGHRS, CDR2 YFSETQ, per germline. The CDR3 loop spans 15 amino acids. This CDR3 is CASSGPGTGAYEQYF. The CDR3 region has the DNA TGCGCCAGCAGCGGCCCCGGGACAGGAGCCTACGAGCAGTACTTC.

The CDR3 DNA sequence: TGTGCCAGCAGTGTTCTTAGGGGAGGGGATCAGCCCCAGCATTTT. Translating it yields CASSVLRGGDQPQHF. The chain couples TRBV2 to TRBJ1-5; weak D call: TRBD1 (5 bases). The CDR3 is 15 amino acids. Germline loops: CDR1 SNHLY, CDR2 FYNNEI. Trimming removed 4 bases from V and 5 bases from J, with 15 bases in between.

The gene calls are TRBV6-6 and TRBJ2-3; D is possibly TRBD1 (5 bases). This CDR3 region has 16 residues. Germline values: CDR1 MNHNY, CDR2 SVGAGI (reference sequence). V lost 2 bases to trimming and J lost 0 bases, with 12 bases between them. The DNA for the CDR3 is TGTGCCAGCAGTTACATGCGGCAGGGAAGCACAGATACGCAGTATTTT. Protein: CASSYMRQGSTDTQYF.

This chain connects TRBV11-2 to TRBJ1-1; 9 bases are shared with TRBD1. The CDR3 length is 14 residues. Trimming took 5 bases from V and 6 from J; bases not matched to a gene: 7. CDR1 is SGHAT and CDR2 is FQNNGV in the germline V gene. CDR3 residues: CASSQTGGRPEAFF. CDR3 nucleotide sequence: TGTGCCAGCAGCCAGACAGGGGGGAGGCCTGAAGCTTTCTTT.

The CDR3 spells CASSLRRGDYQPQHF. Written as DNA, the CDR3 is TGTGCCAGCAGCCTCCGGCGGGGGGATTATCAGCCCCAGCATTTT. The chain combines TRBV27 with TRBJ1-5, with a weak D call TRBD1 (5 bases). The CDR3 extends over 15 amino acids. V was trimmed by 6 bases and J by 5 bases, leaving 17 bases between them. CDR1 is MNHEY and CDR2 is SMNVEV in the germline V gene (reference sequence).

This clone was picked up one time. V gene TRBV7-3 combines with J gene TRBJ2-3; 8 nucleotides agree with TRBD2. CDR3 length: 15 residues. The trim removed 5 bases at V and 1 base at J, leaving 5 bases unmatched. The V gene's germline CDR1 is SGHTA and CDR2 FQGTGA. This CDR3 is CASSIPGGGTDTQYF. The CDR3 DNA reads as TGTGCCAGCAGCATCCCGGGGGGGGGCACAGATACGCAGTATTTT. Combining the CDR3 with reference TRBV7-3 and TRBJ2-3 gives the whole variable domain GAGVSQTPSNKVTEKGKYVELRCDPISGHTALYWYRQSLGQGPEFLIYFQGTGAADDSGLPNDRFFAVRPEGSVSTLKIQRTERGDSAVYLCASSIPGGGTDTQYFGPGTRLTVL.

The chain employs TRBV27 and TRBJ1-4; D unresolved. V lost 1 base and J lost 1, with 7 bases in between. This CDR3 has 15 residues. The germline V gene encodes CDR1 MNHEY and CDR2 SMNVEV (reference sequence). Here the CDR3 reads CASSLFAVTNEKLFF. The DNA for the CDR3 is TGTGCCAGCAGTTTATTTGCGGTAACTAATGAAAAACTGTTTTTT. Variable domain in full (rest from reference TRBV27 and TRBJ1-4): EAQVTQNPRYLITVTGKKLTVTCSQNMNHEYMSWYRQDPGLGLRQIYYSMNVEVTDKGDVPEGYKVSRKEKRNFPLILESPSPNQTSLYFCASSLFAVTNEKLFFGSGTQLSVL.

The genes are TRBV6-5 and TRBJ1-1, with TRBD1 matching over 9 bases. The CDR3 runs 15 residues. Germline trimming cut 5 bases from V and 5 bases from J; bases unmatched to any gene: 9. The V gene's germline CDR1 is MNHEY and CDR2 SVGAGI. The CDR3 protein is CASSRGQGSRTEAFF. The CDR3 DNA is TGTGCCAGCAGTCGCGGACAGGGGAGTAGGACTGAAGCTTTCTTT.

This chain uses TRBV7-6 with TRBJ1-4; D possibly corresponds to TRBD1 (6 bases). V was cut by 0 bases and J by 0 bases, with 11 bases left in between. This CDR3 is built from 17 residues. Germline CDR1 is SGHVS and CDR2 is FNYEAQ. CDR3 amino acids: CASSLAGGTTTNEKLFF. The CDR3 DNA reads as TGTGCCAGCAGCTTAGCCGGGGGGACAACAACTAATGAAAAACTGTTTTTT.

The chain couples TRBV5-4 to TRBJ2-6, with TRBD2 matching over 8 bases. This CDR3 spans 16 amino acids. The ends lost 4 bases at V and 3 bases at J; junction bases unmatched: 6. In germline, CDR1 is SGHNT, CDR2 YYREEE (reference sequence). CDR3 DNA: TGTGCCAGCAGCCTACCTGGGACTAGTGGGGCCAACGTCCTGACTTTC. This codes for CASSLPGTSGANVLTF.

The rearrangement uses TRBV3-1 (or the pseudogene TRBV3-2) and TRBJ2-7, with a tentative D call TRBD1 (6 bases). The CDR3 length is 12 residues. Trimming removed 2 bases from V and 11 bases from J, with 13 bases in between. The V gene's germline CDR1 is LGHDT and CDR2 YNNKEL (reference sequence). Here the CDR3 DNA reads TGTGCCAGCAGCCAAACGGGTGAGGGGGAGTACTTC. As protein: CASSQTGEGEYF.

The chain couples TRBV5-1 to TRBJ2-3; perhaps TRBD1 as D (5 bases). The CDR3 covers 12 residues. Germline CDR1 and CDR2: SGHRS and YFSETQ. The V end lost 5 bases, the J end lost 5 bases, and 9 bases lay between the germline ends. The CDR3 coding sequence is TGCGCCAGCAGGACCCAGGGAGATACGCAGTATTTT. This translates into CASRTQGDTQYF.

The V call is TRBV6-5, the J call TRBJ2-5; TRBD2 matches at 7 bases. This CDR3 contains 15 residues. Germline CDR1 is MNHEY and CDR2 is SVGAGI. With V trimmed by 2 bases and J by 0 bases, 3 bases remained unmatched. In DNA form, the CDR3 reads TGTGCCAGCAGTTACGGGGGGGAGTACCAAGAGACCCAGTACTTC. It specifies CASSYGGEYQETQYF.

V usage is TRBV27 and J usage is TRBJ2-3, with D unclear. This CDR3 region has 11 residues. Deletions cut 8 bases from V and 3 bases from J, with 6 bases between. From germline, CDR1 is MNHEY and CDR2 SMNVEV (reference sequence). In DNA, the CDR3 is TGTGCCAGCCGGGTTACAGATACGCAGTATTTT. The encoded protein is CASRVTDTQYF.

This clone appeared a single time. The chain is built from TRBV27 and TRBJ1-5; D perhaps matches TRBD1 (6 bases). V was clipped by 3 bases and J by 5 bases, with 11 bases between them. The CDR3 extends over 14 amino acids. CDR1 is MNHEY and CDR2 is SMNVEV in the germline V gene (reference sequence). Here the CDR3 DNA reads TGTGCCAGCAGTTTGACAGGTGTCCATCAGCCCCAGCATTTT. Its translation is CASSLTGVHQPQHF.

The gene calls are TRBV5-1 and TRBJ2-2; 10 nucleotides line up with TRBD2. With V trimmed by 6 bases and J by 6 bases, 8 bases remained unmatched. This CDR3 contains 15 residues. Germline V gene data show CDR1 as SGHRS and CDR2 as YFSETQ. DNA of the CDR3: TGCGCCAGCATATCTATAGCGGGAGGCGCCGGGGAGCTGTTTTTT. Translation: CASISIAGGAGELFF.

The CDR3 DNA reads TGTGCCAGCAGCTTTGGTGCCCGTGAGAAAACTAACTATGGCTACACCTTC. The encoded protein is CASSFGAREKTNYGYTF. This chain connects TRBV11-3 to TRBJ1-2; D ambiguous. CDR3 length: 17 residues. Trimming took 3 bases from V and 0 from J, leaving 17 bases between them. CDR1 is SGHNT, CDR2 YENEEA, per germline.

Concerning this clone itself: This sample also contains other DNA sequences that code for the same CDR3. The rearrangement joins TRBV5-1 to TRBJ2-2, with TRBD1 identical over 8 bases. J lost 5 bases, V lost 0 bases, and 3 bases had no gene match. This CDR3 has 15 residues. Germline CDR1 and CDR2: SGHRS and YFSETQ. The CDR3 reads CASSLGQGYTGELFF. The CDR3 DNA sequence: TGCGCCAGCAGCTTGGGACAGGGGTATACCGGGGAGCTGTTTTTT.

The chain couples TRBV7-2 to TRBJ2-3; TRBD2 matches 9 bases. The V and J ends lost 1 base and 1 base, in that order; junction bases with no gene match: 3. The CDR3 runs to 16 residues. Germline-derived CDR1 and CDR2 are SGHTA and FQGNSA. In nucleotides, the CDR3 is TGTGCCAGCAGCTTAGTACTAGCGGGTGGCACAGATACGCAGTATTTT. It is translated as CASSLVLAGGTDTQYF.

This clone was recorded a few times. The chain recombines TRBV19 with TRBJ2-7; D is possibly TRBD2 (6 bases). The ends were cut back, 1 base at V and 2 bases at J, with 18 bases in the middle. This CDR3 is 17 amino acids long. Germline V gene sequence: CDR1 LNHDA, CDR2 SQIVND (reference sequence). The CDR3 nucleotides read TGTGCCAGTAGTATAGTTGGGACTCAGGGCTTCGCCTACGAGCAGTACTTC. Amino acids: CASSIVGTQGFAYEQYF.

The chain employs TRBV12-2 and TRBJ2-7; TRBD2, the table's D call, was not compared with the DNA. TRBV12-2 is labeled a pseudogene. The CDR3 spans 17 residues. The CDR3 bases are TGTGCAAGTCGCTTAGGGACTAGCGGGAGATCCTCCTACGAGCAGTACTTC. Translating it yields CASRLGTSGRSSYEQYF.

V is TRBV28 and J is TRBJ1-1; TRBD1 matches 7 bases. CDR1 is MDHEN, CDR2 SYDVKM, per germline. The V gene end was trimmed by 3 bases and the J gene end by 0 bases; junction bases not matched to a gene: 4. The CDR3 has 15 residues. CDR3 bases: TGTGCCAGCAGTTTCTCGGACAGGCTGAACACTGAAGCTTTCTTT. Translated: CASSFSDRLNTEAFF.

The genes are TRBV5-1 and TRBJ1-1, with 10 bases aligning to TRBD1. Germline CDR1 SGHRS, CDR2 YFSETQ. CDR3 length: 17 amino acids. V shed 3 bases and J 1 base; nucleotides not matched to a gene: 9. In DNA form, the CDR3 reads TGCGCCAGCAGCTCTCCGGGACAGGGGATGGGGAACACTGAAGCTTTCTTT. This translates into CASSSPGQGMGNTEAFF.

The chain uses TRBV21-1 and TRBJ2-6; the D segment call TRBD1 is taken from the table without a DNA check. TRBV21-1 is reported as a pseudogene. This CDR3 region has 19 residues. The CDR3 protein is CASSKSGGDRDSGANVLTF. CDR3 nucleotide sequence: TGTGCCAGCAGCAAGTCGGGAGGGGACAGGGACTCTGGGGCCAACGTCCTGACTTTC.

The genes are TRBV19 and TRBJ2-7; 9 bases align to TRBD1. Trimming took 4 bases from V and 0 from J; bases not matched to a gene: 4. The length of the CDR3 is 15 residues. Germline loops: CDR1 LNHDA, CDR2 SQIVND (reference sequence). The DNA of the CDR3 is TGTGCCAGTAGTACCGGACAGGGGAGCTCCTACGAGCAGTACTTC. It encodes CASSTGQGSSYEQYF.

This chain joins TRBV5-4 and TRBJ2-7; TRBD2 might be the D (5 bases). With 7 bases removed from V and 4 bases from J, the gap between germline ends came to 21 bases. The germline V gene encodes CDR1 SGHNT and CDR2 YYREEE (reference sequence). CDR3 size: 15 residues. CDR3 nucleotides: TGTGCCAGCCAATCCGAGACCGGGATTACTTACGAGCAGTACTTC. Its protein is CASQSETGITYEQYF.

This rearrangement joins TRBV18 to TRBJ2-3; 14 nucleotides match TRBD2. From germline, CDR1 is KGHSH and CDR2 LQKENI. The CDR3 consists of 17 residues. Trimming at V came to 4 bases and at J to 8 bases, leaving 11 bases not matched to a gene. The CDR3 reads CASSQGLAGEFTSTQYF. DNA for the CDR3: TGTGCCAGCTCACAGGGACTAGCGGGAGAGTTCACGAGTACGCAGTATTTT.

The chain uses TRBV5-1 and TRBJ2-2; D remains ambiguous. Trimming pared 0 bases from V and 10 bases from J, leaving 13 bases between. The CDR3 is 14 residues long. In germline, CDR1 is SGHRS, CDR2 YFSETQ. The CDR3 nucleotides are TGCGCCAGCAGCTTGGTCCCTCTAAACGAGGAGCTGTTTTTT. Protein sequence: CASSLVPLNEELFF.

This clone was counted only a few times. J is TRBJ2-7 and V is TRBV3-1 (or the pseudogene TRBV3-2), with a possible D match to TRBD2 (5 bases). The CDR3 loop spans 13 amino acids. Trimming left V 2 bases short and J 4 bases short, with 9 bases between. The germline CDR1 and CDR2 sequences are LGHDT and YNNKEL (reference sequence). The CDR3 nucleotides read TGTGCCAGCAGCCAAAGGACTGCGTACGAGCAGTACTTC. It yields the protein CASSQRTAYEQYF.

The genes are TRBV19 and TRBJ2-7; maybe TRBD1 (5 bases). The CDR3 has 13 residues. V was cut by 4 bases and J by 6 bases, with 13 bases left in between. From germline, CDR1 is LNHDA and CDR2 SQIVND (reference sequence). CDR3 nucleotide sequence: TGTGCCAGTAGTACCCAGGGAAGGGGCGAGCAGTACTTC. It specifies CASSTQGRGEQYF.